This TCR beta chain is drawn from a study of T cell repertoires in cytomegalovirus infection. TCRdb independently ran MiXCR on the reads; one entry per CDR3 protein. The repertoire holds roughly 990,000 distinct CDR3 sequences, with about a third as singletons. As for this clonotype: Its specificity is unknown.

Trimming stripped 2 bases from V and 6 bases from J, with 10 bases between. The CDR3 length is 13 residues. CDR1 is SQVTM, CDR2 ANQGSEA, per germline. The V gene is TRBV29-1, the J gene TRBJ2-2; D not resolved. This sequence was found in a human donor in good health (CMV status not recorded). Some clones in this sample may be carry-over from other donors' samples. The starting material was cultured CD8+ T cells from PBMCs, obtained from culture after CMV antigen stimulation. The CDR3 sequence is CSVERRRPGELFF. Here the CDR3 DNA reads TGCAGCGTTGAAAGACGTCGGCCCGGGGAGCTGTTTTTT.